This record concerns one TCR beta chain sequence. Its antigen remains unknown. The data are from a study of beta chain features in type 1 diabetes. General observations from the study: Type 1 diabetes patients had fewer VDJ junction insertions and more deletions.

In total, each donor contributed a single heparinised blood draw that averaged roughly 100 mL. Via CD45RO/CCR7/CD25/CD127/CD95/CD27, cells of the CD4+ naive, central memory, regulatory and stem cell-like memory subsets were sorted. The authors reverse transcribed all of the isolated RNA, so sequencing captured expressed TCRB transcripts. Produced via immunoSEQ multiplex PCR; TCRdb's table is partial and in-frame only. Of hundreds of thousands of clones listed, 30% were seen once; the top ten hold 0.05% to 0.065%. The sequencing sample was made of naive CD4+ T cells from blood. The receptor comes from a man younger than 35 in good health.

CDR3 sequence: CASSRRGGDEQFF. The CDR3 nucleotides read TGTGCCAGCAGCCGGAGAGGGGGCGATGAGCAGTTCTTC. The V and J genes are TRBV7-2 and TRBJ2-1; TRBD1 agrees at 7 bases. Germline trimming cut 5 bases from V and 8 bases from J; bases unmatched to any gene: 6. CDR1 and CDR2 (germline): SGHTA, FQGNSA. CDR3 length: 13 residues.